The clone carrying this T cell receptor (beta chain) was counted ten times or more. Its antigen is unknown. This sample stems from a study of human T cells and chemical hapten exposure. As for the study in general: Alopecia universalis, totalis or areata was present in patients who were mostly female. TCR yield per sample varied, mainly due to pooled library volumes.

MiXCR, applied by TCRdb to the RACE reads, yields one record per CDR3 protein. Counted here are over 30,000 distinct CDR3 sequences, more than 8% occurring once; the ten biggest clones make up 26%. The CDR3 runs to 13 residues. Trimming pared 4 bases from V and 4 bases from J, leaving 11 bases between. From germline, CDR1 is SQVTM and CDR2 ANQGSEA. Study findings and constraints: Sensitization with DPC brought no change to TCRs above 1 in 1000 in frequency. Having alopecia, donors may respond immunologically unlike healthy people.

Time point in this sample: patch test 3, about 24 weeks after DPC sensitization. Documented treatment: therapeutic diphenylcyclopropenone sensitization with weekly scalp DPC. The authors extracted total RNA from unfractionated whole blood. The clonotype was recovered from a man in his fifties with alopecia areata. Some clones in this sample may be carry-over from other donors' samples. The V gene is TRBV29-1, the J gene TRBJ1-5; tentative D call: TRBD1 (6 bases). Source: whole blood, taken in connection with sensitization to the hapten diphenylcyclopropenone (DPC). The CDR3 here is CSVGTAQNQPQHF. The CDR3 DNA reads TGCAGCGTTGGGACAGCTCAGAATCAGCCCCAGCATTTT.